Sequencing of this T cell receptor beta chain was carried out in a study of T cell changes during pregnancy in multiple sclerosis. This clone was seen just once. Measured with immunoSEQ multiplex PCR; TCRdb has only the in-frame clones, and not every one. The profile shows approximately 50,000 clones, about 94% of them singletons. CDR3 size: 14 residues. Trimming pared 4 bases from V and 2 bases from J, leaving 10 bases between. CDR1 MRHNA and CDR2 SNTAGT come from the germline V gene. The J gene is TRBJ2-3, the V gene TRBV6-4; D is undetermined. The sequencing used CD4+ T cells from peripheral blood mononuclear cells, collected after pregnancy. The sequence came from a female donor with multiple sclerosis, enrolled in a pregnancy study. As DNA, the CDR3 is TGTGCCAGCAGTGCTGAGACTTACACAGATACGCAGTATTTT. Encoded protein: CASSAETYTDTQYF.